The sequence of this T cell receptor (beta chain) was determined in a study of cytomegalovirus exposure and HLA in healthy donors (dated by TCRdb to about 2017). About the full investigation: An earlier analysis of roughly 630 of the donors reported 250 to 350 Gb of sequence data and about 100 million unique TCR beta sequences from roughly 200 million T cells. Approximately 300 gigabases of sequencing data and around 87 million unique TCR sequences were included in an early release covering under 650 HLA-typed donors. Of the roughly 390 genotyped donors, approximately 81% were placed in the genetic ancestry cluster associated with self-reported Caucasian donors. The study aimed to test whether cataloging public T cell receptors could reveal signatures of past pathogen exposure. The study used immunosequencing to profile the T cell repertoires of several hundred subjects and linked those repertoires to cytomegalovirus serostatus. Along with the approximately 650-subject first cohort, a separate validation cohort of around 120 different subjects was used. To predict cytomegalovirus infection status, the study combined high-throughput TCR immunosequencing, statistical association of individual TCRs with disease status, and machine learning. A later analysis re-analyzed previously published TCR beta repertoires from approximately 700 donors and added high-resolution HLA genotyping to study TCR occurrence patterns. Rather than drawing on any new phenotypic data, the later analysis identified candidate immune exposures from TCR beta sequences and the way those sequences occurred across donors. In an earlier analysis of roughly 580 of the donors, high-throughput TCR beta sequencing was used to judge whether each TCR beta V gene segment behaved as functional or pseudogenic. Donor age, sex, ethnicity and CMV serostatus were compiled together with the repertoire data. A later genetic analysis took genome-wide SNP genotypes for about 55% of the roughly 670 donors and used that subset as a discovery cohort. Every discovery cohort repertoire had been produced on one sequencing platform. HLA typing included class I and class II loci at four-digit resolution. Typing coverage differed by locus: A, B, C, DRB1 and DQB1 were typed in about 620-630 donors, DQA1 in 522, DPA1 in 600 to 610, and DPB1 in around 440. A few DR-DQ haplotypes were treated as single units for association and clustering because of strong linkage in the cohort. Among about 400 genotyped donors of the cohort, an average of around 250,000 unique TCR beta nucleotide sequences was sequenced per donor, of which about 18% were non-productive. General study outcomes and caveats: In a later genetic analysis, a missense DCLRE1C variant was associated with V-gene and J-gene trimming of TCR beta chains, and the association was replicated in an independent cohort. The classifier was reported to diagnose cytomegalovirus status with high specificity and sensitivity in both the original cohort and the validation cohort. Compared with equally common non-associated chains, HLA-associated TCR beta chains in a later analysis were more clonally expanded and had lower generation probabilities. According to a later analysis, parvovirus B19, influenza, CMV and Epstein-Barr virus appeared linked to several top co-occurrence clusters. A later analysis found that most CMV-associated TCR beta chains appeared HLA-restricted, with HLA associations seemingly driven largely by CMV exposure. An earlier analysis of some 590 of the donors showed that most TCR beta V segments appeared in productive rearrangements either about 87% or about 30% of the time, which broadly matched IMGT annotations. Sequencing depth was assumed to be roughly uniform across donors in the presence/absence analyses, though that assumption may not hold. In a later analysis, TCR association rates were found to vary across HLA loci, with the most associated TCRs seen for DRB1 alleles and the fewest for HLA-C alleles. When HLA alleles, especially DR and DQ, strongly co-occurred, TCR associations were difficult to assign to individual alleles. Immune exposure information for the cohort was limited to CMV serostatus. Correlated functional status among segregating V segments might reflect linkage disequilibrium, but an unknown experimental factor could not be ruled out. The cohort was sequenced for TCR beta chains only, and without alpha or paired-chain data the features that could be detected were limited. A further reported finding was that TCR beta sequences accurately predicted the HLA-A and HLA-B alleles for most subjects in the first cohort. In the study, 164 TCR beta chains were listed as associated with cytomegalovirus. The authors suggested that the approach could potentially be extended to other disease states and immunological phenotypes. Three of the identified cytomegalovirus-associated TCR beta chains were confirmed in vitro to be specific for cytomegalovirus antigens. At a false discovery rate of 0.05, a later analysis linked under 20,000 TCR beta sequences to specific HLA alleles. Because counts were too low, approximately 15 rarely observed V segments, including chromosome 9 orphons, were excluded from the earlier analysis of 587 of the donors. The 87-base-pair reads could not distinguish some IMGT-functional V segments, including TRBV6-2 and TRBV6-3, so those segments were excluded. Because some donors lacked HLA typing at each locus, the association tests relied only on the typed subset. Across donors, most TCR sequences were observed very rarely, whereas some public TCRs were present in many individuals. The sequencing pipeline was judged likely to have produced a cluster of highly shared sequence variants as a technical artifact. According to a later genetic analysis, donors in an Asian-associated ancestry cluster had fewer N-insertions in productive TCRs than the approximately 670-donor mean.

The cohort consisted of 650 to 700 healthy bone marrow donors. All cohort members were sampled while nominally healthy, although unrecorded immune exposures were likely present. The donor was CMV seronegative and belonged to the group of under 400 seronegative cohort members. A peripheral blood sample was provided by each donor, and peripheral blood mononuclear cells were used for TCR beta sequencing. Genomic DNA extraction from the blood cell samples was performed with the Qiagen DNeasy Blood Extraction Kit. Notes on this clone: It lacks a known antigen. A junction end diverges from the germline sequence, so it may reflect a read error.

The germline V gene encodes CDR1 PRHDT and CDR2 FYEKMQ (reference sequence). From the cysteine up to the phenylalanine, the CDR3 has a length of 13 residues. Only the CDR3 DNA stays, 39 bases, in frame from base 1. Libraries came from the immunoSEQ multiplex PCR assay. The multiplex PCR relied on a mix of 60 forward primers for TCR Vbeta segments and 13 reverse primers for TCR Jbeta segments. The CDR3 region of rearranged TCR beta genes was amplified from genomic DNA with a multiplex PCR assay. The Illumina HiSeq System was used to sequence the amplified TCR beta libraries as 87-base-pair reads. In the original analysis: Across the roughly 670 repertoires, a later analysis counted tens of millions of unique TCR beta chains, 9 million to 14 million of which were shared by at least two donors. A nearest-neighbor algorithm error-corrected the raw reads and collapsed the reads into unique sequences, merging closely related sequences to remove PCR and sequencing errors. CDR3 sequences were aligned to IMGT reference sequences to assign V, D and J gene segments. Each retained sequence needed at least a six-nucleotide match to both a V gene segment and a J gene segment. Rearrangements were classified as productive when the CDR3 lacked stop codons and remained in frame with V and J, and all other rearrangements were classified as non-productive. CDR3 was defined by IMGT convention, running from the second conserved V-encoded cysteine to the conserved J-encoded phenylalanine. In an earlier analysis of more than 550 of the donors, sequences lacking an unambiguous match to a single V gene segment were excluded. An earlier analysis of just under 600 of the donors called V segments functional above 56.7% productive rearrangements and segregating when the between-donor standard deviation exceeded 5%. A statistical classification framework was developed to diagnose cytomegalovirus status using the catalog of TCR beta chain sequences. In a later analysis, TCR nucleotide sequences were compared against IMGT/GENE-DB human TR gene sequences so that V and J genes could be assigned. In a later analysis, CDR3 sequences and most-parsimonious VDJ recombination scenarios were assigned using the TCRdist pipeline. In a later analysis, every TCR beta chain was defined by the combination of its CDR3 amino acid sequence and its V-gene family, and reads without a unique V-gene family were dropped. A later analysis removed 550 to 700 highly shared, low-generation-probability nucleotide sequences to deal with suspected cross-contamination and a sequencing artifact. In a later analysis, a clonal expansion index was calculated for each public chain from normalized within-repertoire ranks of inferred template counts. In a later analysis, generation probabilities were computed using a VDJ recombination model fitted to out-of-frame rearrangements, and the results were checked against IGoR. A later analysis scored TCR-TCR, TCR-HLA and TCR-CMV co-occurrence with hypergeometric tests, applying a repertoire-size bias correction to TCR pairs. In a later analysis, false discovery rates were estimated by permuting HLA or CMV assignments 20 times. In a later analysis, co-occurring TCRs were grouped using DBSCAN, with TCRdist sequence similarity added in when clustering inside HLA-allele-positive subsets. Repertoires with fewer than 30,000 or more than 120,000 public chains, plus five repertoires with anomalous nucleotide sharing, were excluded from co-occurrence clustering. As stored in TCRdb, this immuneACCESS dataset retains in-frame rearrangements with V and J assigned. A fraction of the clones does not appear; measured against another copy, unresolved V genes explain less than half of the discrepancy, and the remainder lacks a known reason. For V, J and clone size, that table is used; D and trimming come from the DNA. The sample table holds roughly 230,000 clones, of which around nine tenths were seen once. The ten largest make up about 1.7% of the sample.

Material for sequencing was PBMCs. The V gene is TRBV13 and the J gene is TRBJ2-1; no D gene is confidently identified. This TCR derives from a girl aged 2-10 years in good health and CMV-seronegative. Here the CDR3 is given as CASSWYSDNEQFF. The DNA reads TGTGCCAGCAGCTGGTACTCCGACAATGAGCAGTTCTTC. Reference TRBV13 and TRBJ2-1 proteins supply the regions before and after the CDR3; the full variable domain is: AAGVIQSPRHLIKEKRETATLKCYPIPRHDTVYWYQQGPGQDPQFLISFYEKMQSDKGSIPDRFSAQQFSDYHSELNMSSLELGDSALYFCASSWYSDNEQFFGPGTRLTVL.